This is a list of T cell receptor beta chains from one sample in a study of T cells in Graves' hyperthyroidism and ophthalmopathy. MiXCR was run by TCRdb on the multiplex PCR reads, yielding one entry per CDR3 protein. Of hundreds of thousands of distinct CDR3 sequences listed, over 12% are singletons. Sequencing was performed on blood. All receptors derive from a woman between 40 and 55 years old with Graves' ophthalmopathy. The CDR3 runs from the conserved cysteine through the conserved F or W. D genes are given only for firm matches. Not every row has a clone size; where given, it reads once, few, many or a size class.

TRBD1	TRBV27	many	TRBJ2-7	TGTGCCAGCAGTTCCCTCTTGGACAGGGGGCCCTACGAGCAGTACTTC	CASSSLLDRGPYEQYF
NA	TRBV6-1	few	TRBJ1-2	TGTGCCAGCAGTGAACGGTCCCGACCGAGGGACTATGGCTACACCTTC	CASSERSRPRDYGYTF
NA	TRBV19	NA	TRBJ1-3	TGTGCCAGTGCGAATTCTGGAAACACCATATATTTT	CASANSGNTIYF
NA	TRBV19	many	TRBJ2-5	TGTGCCAGTAGGGATGCCTGGGAGACCCAGTACTTC	CASRDAWETQYF
NA	TRBV28	many	TRBJ2-5	TGTGCCAGCAGTTCCCCGGGACTGCTTTGGGAGACCCAGTACTTC	CASSSPGLLWETQYF
TRBD1	TRBV20-1	many	TRBJ2-7	TGCAGTGCTAGCCCCAGGGACAGTGGATTCCACGAGCAGTACTTC	CSASPRDSGFHEQYF
NA	TRBV12-5	many	TRBJ2-2	TGTGCTAGTGGTTTGGTGGTGGGCATGAGAACCGGGGAGCTGTTTTTT	CASGLVVGMRTGELFF
NA	TRBV29-1	many	TRBJ2-7	TGCAGCGTTGGGAGAAGAGGGCCCCCCTACGAGCAGTACTTC	CSVGRRGPPYEQYF
TRBD2	TRBV20-1	NA	TRBJ2-2	TGCAGTGCTAGAGAGAGACTAGCGGGAGGCCCCCCCACGAACACCGGGGAGCTGTTTTTT	CSARERLAGGPPTNTGELFF
TRBD1	TRBV12-3/TRBV12-4	many	TRBJ1-5	TGTGCCAGCAGTTTATTTTCGGGACAGCATAGCAATCAGCCCCAGCATTTT	CASSLFSGQHSNQPQHF
NA	TRBV6-2/TRBV6-3	NA	TRBJ2-5	TGTGCCAGCAGTCTCCGACGGGGACAGACCCAGTACTTC	CASSLRRGQTQYF
TRBD2	TRBV11-2	few	TRBJ2-7	TGTGCCAGCAGCTTATTCACCTTAGCGGGAGGCCCATCGTACGAGCAGTACTTC	CASSLFTLAGGPSYEQYF
TRBD1	TRBV30	many	TRBJ2-7	TGTGCCTACTCGTCGGGACAGGGGATCTTTCACGAGCAGTACTTC	CAYSSGQGIFHEQYF
TRBD2	TRBV6-5	NA	TRBJ2-5	TGTGCCAGCAGGTATAGCGGGAACCTCCAAGAGACCCAGTACTTC	CASRYSGNLQETQYF
NA	TRBV7-2	many	TRBJ2-7	TGTGCCAGCAGCAAGTCGGTTCATTCCTACGAGCAGTACTTC	CASSKSVHSYEQYF
TRBD1	TRBV20-1	many	TRBJ1-2	TGCAGTGCTTTTCCACGTCGGACAGGGGAGGACTATGGCTACACCTTC	CSAFPRRTGEDYGYTF
NA	TRBV7-8	NA	TRBJ2-7	TGTGCCAGCAGCTCGTTACGTGGCGCAGCCTACGAGCAGTACTTC	CASSSLRGAAYEQYF
TRBD2	TRBV11-3	once	TRBJ2-7	TGTGCCAGCAGCCCCCCGGTAGCGGGAGTCTACGAGCAGTACTTC	CASSPPVAGVYEQYF
NA	TRBV7-2	many	TRBJ2-7	TGTGCCAGCAGCCCAGCCCGGACAGCACCACTATTGTACTTC	CASSPARTAPLLYF
NA	TRBV19	many	TRBJ1-2	TGTGCCAGTTCCCAGGGACCGGATGGCTACACCTTC	CASSQGPDGYTF
NA	TRBV28	few	TRBJ2-5	TGTGCCAGCAGCCCTGGGGGGGCGGCCGAAGAGACCCAGTACTTC	CASSPGGAAEETQYF
TRBD1	TRBV14	many	TRBJ1-2	TGTGCCAGCAGCCAATACAGGGGTTTGGATTATGGCTACACCTTC	CASSQYRGLDYGYTF
NA	TRBV12-3/TRBV12-4	many	TRBJ2-7	TGTGCCAGCAGTCCCCCACTAGCAGGCGAGCAGTACTTC	CASSPPLAGEQYF